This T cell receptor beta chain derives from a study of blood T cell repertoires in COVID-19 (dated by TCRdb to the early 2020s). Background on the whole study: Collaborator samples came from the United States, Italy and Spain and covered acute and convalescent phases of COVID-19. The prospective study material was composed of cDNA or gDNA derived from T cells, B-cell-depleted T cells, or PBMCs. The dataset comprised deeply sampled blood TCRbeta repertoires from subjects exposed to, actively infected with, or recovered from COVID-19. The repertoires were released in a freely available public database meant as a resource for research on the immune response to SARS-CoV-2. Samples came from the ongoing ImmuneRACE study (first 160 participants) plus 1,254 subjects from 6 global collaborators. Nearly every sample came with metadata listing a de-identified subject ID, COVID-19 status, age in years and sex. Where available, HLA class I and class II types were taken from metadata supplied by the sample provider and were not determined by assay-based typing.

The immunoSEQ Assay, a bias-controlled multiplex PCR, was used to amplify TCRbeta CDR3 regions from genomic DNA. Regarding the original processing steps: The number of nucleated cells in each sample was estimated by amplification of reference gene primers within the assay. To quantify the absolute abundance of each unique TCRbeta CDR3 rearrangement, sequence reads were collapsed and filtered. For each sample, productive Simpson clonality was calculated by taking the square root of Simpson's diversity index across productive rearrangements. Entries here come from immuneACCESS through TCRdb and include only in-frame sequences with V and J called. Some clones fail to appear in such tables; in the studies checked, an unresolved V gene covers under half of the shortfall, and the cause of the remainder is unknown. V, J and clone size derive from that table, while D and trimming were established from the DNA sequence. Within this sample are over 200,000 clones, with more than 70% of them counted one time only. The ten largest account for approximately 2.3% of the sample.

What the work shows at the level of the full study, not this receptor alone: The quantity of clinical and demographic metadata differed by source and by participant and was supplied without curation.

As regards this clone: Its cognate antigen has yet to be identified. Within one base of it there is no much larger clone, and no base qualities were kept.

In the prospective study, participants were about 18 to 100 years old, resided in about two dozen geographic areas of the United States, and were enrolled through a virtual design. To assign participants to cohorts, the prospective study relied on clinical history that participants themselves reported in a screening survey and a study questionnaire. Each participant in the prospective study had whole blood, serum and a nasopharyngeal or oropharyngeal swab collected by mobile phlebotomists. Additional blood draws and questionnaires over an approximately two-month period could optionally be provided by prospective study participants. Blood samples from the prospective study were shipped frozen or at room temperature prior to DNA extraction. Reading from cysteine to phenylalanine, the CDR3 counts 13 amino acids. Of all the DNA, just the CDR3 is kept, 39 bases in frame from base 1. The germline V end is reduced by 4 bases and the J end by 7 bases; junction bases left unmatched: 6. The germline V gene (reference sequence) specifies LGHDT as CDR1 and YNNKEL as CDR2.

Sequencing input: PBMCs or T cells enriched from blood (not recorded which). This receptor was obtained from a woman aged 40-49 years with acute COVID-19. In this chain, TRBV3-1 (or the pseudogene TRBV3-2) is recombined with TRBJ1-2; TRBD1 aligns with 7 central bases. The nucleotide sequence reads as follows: TGTGCCAGCAGCCGACAGGGAACTGGTGGCTACACCTTC. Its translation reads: CASSRQGTGGYTF.